This entry is about one T cell receptor beta chain. Its antigen is not known. Molecular barcoding with unique molecular identifiers was used for the TCRbeta library. One entry per CDR3 protein, called by TCRdb with MiXCR from the PCR reads. This table has 200,000 to 300,000 distinct CDR3 sequences, about 23% appearing once. The data derive from a study of T-cell reconstitution after alpha-beta-depleted transplantation in children. Points from the study as a whole: From newly produced T cells came most of the T-cell counts and diversity one year after transplant. Reportedly, alpha-beta T cells present about two months post-transplant originated from several hundred expanded clones of graft origin.

The CDR3 is 13 amino acids. Germline V gene sequence: CDR1 MNHNS, CDR2 SASEGT. V was trimmed by 6 bases and J by 5 bases, leaving 11 bases between them. This sample comprised PBMCs, obtained before TCRalphabeta/CD19-depleted stem cell transplant. The TCR originated in a girl aged 2-10 years with Fanconi anemia, due to receive a stem cell transplant. The V and J genes are TRBV6-1 and TRBJ2-1, with unresolved D. CDR3 amino acids: CASRFGAHNEQFF. The CDR3 DNA sequence: TGTGCCAGCAGGTTTGGAGCGCACAATGAGCAGTTCTTC.